The clone carrying this T cell receptor beta chain was seen a single time. As originally analysed: Estimated nucleated cell counts came from reference gene primer amplification. Only in-frame clones appear in the TCRdb table, and some are missing; sequencing was by immunoSEQ multiplex PCR. V, J and clone size derive from that table, while D and trimming were established from the DNA sequence. The table has approximately 59,000 clones, roughly 90% seen once. The CDR3 sequence is 16 residues long. V was cut by 1 base and J by 5 bases, with 14 bases left in between. Germline assignment: CDR1 KGHSH and CDR2 LQKENI. The record originates from a study of blood T cell repertoires in COVID-19. Background on the study: COVID-19 samples from acute and convalescent phases originated in the United States, Italy and Spain. T cells, B-cell-depleted T cells, or PBMCs supplied cDNA or gDNA.

The sequenced sample consisted of peripheral blood. The chain is built from TRBV18 and TRBJ1-4; possibly TRBD1 for D (5 bases). The receptor's source is a human donor in a cohort sampled during active COVID-19. DNA of the CDR3: TGTGCCAGCTCACCACGAAGACAGCTCGGAAATGAAAAACTGTTTTTT. Its protein product is CASSPRRQLGNEKLFF. The entire variable domain, with the rest obtained from reference TRBV18 and TRBJ1-4, is as follows: NAGVMQNPRHLVRRRGQEARLRCSPMKGHSHVYWYRQLPEEGLKFMVYLQKENIIDESGMPKERFSAEFPKEGPSILRIQQVVRGDSAAYFCASSPRRQLGNEKLFFGSGTQLSVL.